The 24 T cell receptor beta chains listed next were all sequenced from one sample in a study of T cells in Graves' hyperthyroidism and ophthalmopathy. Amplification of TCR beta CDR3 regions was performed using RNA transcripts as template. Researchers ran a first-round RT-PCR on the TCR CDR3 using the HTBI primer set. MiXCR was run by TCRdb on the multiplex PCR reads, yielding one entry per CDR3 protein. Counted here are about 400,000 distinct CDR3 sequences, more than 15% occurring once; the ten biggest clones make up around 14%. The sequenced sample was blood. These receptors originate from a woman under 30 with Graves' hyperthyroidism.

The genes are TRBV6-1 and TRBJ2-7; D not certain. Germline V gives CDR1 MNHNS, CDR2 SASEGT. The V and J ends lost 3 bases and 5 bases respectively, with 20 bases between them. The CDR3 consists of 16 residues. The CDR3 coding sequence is TGTGCCAGCAGTGATGGGCAAGGCTACTTAGGAAACGAGCAGTACTTC. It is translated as CASSDGQGYLGNEQYF.

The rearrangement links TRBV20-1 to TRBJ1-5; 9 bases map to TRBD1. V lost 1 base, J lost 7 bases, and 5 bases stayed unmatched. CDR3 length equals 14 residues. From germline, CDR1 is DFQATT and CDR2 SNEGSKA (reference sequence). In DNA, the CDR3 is TGCAGTGCTAGAGCCGGGACAGGGAACCAGCCCCAGCATTTT. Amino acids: CSARAGTGNQPQHF.

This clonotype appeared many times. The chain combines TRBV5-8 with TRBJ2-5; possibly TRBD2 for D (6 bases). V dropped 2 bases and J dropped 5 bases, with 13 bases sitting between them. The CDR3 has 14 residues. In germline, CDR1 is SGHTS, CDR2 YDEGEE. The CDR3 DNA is TGTGCCAGCAGCTTAGGAGGGGTAGCGGAGACCCAGTACTTC. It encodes CASSLGGVAETQYF.

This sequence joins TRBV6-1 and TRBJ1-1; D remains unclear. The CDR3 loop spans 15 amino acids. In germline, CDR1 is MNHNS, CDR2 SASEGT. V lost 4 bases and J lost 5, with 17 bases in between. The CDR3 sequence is CASSGRNSPGTEAFF. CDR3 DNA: TGTGCCAGCAGTGGGCGTAACAGCCCAGGAACTGAAGCTTTCTTT.

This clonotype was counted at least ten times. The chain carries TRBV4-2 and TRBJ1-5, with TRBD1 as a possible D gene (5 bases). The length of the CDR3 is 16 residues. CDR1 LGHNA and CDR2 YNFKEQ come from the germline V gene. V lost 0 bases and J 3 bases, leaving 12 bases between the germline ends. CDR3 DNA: TGTGCCAGCAGCCAAGATGCAGGGAGGATCAATCAGCCCCAGCATTTT. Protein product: CASSQDAGRINQPQHF.

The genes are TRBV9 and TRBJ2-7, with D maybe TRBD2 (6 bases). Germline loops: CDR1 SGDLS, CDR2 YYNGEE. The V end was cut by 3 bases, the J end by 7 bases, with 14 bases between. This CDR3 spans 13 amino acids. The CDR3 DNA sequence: TGTGCCAGCAGCGCTGGGACTCGAGGGGAGCAGTACTTC. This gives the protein CASSAGTRGEQYF.

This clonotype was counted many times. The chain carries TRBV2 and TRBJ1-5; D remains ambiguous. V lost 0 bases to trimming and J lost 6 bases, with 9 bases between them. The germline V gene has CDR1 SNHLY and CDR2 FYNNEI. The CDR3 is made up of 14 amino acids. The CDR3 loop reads CASSEARLIQPQHF. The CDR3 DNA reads TGTGCCAGCAGTGAAGCCCGGTTGATTCAGCCCCAGCATTTT.

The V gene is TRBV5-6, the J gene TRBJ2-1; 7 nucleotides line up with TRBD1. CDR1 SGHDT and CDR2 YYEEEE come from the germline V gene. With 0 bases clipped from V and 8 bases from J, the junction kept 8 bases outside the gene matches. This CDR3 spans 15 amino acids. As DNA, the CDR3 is TGTGCCAGCAGCTTGGTGGCAGGGGGATTGGATGAGCAGTTCTTC. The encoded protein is CASSLVAGGLDEQFF.

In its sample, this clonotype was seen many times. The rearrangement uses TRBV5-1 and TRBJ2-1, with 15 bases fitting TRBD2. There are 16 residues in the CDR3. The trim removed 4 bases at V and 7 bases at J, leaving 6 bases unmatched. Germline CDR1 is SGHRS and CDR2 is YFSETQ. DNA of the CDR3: TGCGCCAGCAGCCCAGGACTAGCGGGAGGGGCAAATGAGCAGTTCTTC. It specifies CASSPGLAGGANEQFF. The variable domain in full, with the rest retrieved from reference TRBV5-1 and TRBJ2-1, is KAGVTQTPRYLIKTRGQQVTLSCSPISGHRSVSWYQQTPGQGLQFLFEYFSETQRNKGNFPGRFSGRQFSNSRSEMNVSTLELGDSALYLCASSPGLAGGANEQFFGPGTRLTVL.

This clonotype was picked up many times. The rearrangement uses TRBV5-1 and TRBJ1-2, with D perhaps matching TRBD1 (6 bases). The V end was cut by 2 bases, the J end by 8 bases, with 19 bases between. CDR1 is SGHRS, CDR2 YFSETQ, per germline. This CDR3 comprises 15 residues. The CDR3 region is CASSLRYRQDAGYTF. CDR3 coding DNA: TGCGCCAGCAGCTTAAGATACAGACAGGACGCGGGCTACACCTTC.

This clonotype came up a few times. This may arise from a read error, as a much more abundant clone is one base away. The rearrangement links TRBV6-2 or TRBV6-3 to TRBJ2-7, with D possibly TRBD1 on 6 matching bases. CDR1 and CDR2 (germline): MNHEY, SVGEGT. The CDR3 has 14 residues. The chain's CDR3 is CASSYQDSSYEQCF. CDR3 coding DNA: TGTGCCAGCAGTTACCAGGACAGTTCCTACGAGCAGTGCTTC.

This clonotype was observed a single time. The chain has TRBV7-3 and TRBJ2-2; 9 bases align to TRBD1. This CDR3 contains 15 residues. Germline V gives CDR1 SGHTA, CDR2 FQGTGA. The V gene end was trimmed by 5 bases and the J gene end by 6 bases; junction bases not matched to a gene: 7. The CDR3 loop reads CASSPDRGTSGELFF. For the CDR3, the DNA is TGTGCCAGCAGCCCGGACAGGGGTACGTCCGGGGAGCTGTTTTTT.

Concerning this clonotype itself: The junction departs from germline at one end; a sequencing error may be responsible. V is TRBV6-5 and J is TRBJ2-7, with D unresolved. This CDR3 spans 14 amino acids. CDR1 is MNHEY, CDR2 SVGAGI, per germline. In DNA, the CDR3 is TGTGCCAGCAGTTGTCCTAGACTCTCCCACGAGCAGTACTTC. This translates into CASSCPRLSHEQYF.

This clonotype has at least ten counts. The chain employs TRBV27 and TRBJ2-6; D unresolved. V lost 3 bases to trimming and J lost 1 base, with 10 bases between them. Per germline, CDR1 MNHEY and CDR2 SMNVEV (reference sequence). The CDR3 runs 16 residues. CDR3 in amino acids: CASSFSLGSGANVLTF. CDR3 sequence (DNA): TGTGCCAGCAGTTTTTCCCTGGGATCTGGGGCCAACGTCCTGACTTTC. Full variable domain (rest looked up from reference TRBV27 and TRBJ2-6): EAQVTQNPRYLITVTGKKLTVTCSQNMNHEYMSWYRQDPGLGLRQIYYSMNVEVTDKGDVPEGYKVSRKEKRNFPLILESPSPNQTSLYFCASSFSLGSGANVLTFGAGSRLTVL.

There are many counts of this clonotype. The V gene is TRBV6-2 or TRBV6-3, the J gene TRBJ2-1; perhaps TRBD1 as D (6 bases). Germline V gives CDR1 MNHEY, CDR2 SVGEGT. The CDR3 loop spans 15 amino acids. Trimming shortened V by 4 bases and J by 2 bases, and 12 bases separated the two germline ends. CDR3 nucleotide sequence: TGTGCCAGCAGTTTAGACAGGTTTCCCTACAATGAGCAGTTCTTC. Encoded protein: CASSLDRFPYNEQFF.

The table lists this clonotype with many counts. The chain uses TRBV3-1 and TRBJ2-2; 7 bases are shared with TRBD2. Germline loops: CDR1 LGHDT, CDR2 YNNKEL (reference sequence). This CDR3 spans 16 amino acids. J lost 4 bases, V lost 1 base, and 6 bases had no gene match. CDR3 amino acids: CASSQGLAVSTGELFF. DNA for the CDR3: TGTGCCAGCAGCCAAGGGCTAGCGGTTAGCACCGGGGAGCTGTTTTTT.

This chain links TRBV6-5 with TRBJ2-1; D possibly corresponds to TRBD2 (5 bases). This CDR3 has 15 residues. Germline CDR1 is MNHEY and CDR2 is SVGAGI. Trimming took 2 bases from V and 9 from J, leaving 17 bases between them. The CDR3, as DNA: TGTGCCAGCAGTTACCTCCTGTCGGCGGGCGGTGAGCAGTTCTTC. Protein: CASSYLLSAGGEQFF.

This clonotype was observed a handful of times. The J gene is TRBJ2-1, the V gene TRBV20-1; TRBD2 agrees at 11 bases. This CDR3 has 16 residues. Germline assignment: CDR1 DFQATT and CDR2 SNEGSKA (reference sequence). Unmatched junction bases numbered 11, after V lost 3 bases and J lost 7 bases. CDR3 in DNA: TGCAGTGCTAGCGGCTTAGCGGGAGGGCCAGTAAATGAGCAGTTCTTC. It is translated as CSASGLAGGPVNEQFF.

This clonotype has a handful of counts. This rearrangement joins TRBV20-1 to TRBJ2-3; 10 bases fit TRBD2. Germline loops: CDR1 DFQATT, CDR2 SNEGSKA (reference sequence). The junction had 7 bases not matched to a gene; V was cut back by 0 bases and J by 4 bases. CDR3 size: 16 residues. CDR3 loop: CSARDMLSGGADTQYF. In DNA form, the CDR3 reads TGCAGTGCTAGAGATATGCTCAGCGGGGGGGCAGATACGCAGTATTTT.

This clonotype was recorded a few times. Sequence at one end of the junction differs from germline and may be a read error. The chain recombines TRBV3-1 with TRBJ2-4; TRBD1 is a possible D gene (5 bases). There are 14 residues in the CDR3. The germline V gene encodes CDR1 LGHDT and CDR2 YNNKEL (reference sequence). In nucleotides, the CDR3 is TGTGCCAGCAGCCAAGACAAGGGGAAAAACATTCGGTACTTC. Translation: CASSQDKGKNIRYF. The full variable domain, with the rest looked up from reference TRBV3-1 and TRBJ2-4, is DTAVSQTPKYLVTQMGNDKSIKCEQNLGHDTMYWYKQDSKKFLKIMFSYNNKELIINETVPNRFSPKSPDKAHLNLHINSLELGDSAVYFCASSQDKGKNIRYFGAGTRLSVL.

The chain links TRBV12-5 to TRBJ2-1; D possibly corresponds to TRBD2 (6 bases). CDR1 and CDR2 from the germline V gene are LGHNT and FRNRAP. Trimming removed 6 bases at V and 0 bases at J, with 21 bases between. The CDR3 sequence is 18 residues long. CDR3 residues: CASGPPGVGRSSYNEQFF. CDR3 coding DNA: TGTGCTAGTGGCCCCCCGGGGGTAGGGAGGAGCTCCTACAATGAGCAGTTCTTC.

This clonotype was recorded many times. CDR3: CASSLGVPPDTQYF. In nucleotides, the CDR3 is TGCGCCAGCAGCTTGGGGGTTCCTCCTGATACGCAGTATTTT. The chain is built from TRBV5-1 and TRBJ2-3, with D hard to call. Germline-derived CDR1 and CDR2 are SGHRS and YFSETQ. V was pared by 0 bases and J by 6 bases, with 11 bases between. This CDR3 comprises 14 residues.

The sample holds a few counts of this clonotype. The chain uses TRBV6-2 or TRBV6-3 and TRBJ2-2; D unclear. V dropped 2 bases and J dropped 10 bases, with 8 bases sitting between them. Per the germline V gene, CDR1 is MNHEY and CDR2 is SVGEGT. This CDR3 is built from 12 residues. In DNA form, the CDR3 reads TGTGCCAGCAGTTACCCCTGGGAGGAGCTGTTTTTT. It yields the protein CASSYPWEELFF.

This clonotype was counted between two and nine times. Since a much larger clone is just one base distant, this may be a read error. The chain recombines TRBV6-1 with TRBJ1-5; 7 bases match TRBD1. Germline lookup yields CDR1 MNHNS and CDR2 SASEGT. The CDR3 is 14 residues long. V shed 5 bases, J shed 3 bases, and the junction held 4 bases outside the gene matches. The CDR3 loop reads CASSKDRDNQPQHF. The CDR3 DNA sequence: TGTGCCAGCAGTAAAGACAGGGACAATCAGCCCCAGCATTTT.